This passage covers 16 T cell receptor beta chains from one sample sequenced in a study of T cell changes during pregnancy in multiple sclerosis. Libraries were prepared by immunoSEQ multiplex PCR; TCRdb keeps only in-frame clonotypes and omits some of them. The sample records nearly 40,000 clones, about 91% being singletons. This material consisted of CD4+ T cells from peripheral blood mononuclear cells, taken in the third trimester of pregnancy. All receptors come from a female donor with multiple sclerosis, enrolled in a pregnancy study.

This chain joins TRBV7-9 and TRBJ2-1, with 11 bases lining up with TRBD2. This CDR3 is 15 amino acids long. CDR1 and CDR2 from the germline V gene are SEHNR and FQNEAQ (reference sequence). The trim removed 1 base at V and 11 bases at J, leaving 7 bases unmatched. CDR3 bases: TGTGCCAGCAGCTTAGGGGCTAGCGGGAGGCCACAGCAGTTCTTC. Protein: CASSLGASGRPQQFF.

The chain joins TRBV5-1 to TRBJ2-3; D perhaps matches TRBD1 (6 bases). V was shortened by 3 bases and J by 4 bases, with 12 bases between the two germline ends. This CDR3 has 14 residues. Germline assignment: CDR1 SGHRS and CDR2 YFSETQ. The CDR3, as DNA: TGCGCCAGCAGCTCCGGGACAAAAGCAGATACGCAGTATTTT. Its translation is CASSSGTKADTQYF.

This clone showed up just a few times. This chain connects TRBV5-5 to TRBJ2-7; 12 nucleotides match TRBD2. Trimming took 4 bases from V and 7 from J; bases not matched to a gene: 9. Germline-derived CDR1 and CDR2 are SGHKS and YYEKEE (reference sequence). The CDR3 runs 15 residues. In DNA, the CDR3 is TGTGCCAGCAGCGATCGACTAGCGGGAGCAACGGAGCAGTACTTC. Translation gives CASSDRLAGATEQYF.

The chain combines TRBV2 with TRBJ2-7; D may be TRBD1 (6 bases). CDR3 length: 14 amino acids. With 2 bases removed from V and 6 bases from J, the gap between germline ends came to 14 bases. CDR1 SNHLY and CDR2 FYNNEI come from the germline V gene. The CDR3 nucleotides are TGTGCCAGCAGTGAAAACAGGGCTCCTGGCGAGCAGTACTTC. Translating gives CASSENRAPGEQYF.

The chain links TRBV18 to TRBJ2-1; D remains ambiguous. V was clipped by 4 bases and J by 0 bases, with 7 bases between them. Germline V gene data show CDR1 as KGHSH and CDR2 as LQKENI. The CDR3 sequence is 14 residues long. The CDR3 spells CASSRASSYNEQFF. As DNA, the CDR3 is TGTGCCAGCTCACGCGCTAGCTCCTACAATGAGCAGTTCTTC.

This rearrangement joins TRBV6-4 to TRBJ2-2; a weak D match, TRBD1 (5 bases). This CDR3 comprises 13 residues. V shed 4 bases and J shed 7 bases, with 10 bases lying between them. The germline gives CDR1 MRHNA, CDR2 SNTAGT. The CDR3 loop is CASSATGDGELFF. CDR3 bases: TGTGCCAGCAGTGCAACAGGCGACGGGGAGCTGTTTTTT.

The chain uses TRBV28 and TRBJ1-2; tentative D call: TRBD1 (5 bases). This CDR3 has 13 residues. From germline, CDR1 is MDHEN and CDR2 SYDVKM. Trimming took 4 bases from V and 1 from J, leaving 7 bases between them. CDR3 region: CASSSGDNYGYTF. The CDR3 DNA reads TGTGCCAGCAGTTCGGGGGATAACTATGGCTACACCTTC.

V is TRBV18 and J is TRBJ2-7; TRBD1 agrees at 8 bases. After removal of 6 bases from V and 2 bases from J, the junction contained 9 bases not matched to a gene. Per germline, CDR1 KGHSH and CDR2 LQKENI. The CDR3 is 15 residues long. The CDR3 loop is CASSPMDRAPYEQYF. In DNA, the CDR3 is TGTGCCAGCTCGCCGATGGACAGGGCACCCTACGAGCAGTACTTC.

This clone appeared a few times. This chain uses TRBV2 with TRBJ1-1, with a tentative D call TRBD1 (5 bases). The CDR3 is made up of 13 amino acids. Germline V gene sequence: CDR1 SNHLY, CDR2 FYNNEI. Trimming took off 10 bases at V and 2 bases at J, with 14 bases between the two ends. CDR3 in amino acids: CATCREGNTEAFF. The CDR3 region has the DNA TGTGCCACCTGCAGGGAGGGAAACACTGAAGCTTTCTTT.

V is TRBV5-1 and J is TRBJ2-2; weak D call: TRBD2 (7 bases). V lost 4 bases and J 0 bases, leaving 16 bases between the germline ends. The germline V gene encodes CDR1 SGHRS and CDR2 YFSETQ. CDR3 size: 17 residues. CDR3: CASSRSGGGSNTGELFF. CDR3 DNA: TGCGCCAGCAGCCGGTCGGGGGGCGGCTCGAACACCGGGGAGCTGTTTTTT.

This clone was seen once. J is TRBJ2-3 and V is TRBV5-1, with TRBD2 matching 8 bases. The ends lost 5 bases at V and 4 bases at J; junction bases unmatched: 9. This CDR3 is built from 15 residues. Germline-derived CDR1 and CDR2 are SGHRS and YFSETQ. DNA of the CDR3: TGCGCCAGCAGTCCACAGACTAGCGAGGCAGATACGCAGTATTTT. It translates to CASSPQTSEADTQYF. The whole variable domain, remainder taken from reference TRBV5-1 and TRBJ2-3, is KAGVTQTPRYLIKTRGQQVTLSCSPISGHRSVSWYQQTPGQGLQFLFEYFSETQRNKGNFPGRFSGRQFSNSRSEMNVSTLELGDSALYLCASSPQTSEADTQYFGPGTRLTVL.

V usage is TRBV6-1 and J usage is TRBJ2-7; 8 bases agree with TRBD2. The CDR3 totals 17 residues. Germline assignment: CDR1 MNHNS and CDR2 SASEGT. The V gene end was trimmed by 2 bases and the J gene end by 6 bases; junction bases not matched to a gene: 15. For the CDR3, the DNA is TGTGCCAGCAGTGAAAGGGACGGGGGGGGAGGGCCTATCGAGCAGTACTTC. The encoded protein is CASSERDGGGGPIEQYF.

This clone appeared a single time. This chain connects TRBV28 to TRBJ1-3; TRBD1 matches at 7 bases. The junction had 6 bases not matched to a gene; V was cut back by 6 bases and J by 4 bases. Germline V gene data show CDR1 as MDHEN and CDR2 as SYDVKM. The CDR3 has 14 residues. The CDR3: CASREQGSGNTIYF. CDR3 nucleotides: TGTGCCAGCAGGGAACAGGGGTCGGGAAACACCATATATTTT.

This clone was seen just once. V is TRBV18 and J is TRBJ1-2; D ambiguous. CDR1 and CDR2 from the germline V gene are KGHSH and LQKENI. Trimming stripped 2 bases from V and 8 bases from J, with 15 bases between. The CDR3 sequence is 14 residues long. DNA of the CDR3: TGTGCCAGCTCACCAGAGAGTCACGAGATAGGCTACACCTTC. Amino acids: CASSPESHEIGYTF.

Comment on this clone: A read error may produce the germline difference seen at one junction end. The chain joins TRBV28 to TRBJ1-3; D remains ambiguous. In germline, CDR1 is MDHEN, CDR2 SYDVKM. The CDR3 covers 14 residues. The CDR3 region is CASSLPASGDTIYF. The DNA of the CDR3 is TGTGCCAGCAGTTTACCTGCCAGTGGAGACACCATATATTTT.

V gene TRBV7-9 combines with J gene TRBJ2-7; D is ambiguous. CDR1 and CDR2 (germline): SEHNR, FQNEAQ (reference sequence). V was shortened by 2 bases and J by 0 bases, with 8 bases between the two germline ends. The CDR3 is 14 residues long. CDR3 nucleotides: TGTGCCAGCAGCTTATCGCTAAACTCCTACGAGCAGTACTTC. This translates into CASSLSLNSYEQYF.